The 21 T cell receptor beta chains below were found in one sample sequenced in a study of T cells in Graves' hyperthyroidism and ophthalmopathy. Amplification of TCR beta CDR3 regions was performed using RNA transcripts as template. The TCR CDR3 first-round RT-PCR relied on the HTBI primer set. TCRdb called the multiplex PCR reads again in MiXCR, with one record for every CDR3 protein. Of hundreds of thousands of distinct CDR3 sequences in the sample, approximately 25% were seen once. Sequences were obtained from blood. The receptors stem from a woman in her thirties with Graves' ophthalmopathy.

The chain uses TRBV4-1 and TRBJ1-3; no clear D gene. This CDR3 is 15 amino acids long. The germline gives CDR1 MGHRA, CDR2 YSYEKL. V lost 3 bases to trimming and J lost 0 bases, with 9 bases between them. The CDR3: CASSQDGASGNTIYF. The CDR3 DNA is TGCGCCAGCAGCCAGGACGGAGCCTCTGGAAACACCATATATTTT.

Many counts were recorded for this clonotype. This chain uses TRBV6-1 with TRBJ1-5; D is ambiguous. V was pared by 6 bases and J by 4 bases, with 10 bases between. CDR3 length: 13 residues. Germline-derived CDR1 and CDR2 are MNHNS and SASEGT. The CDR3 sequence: CASRLGPNQPQHF. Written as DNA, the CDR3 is TGTGCCAGCAGACTAGGCCCGAATCAGCCCCAGCATTTT.

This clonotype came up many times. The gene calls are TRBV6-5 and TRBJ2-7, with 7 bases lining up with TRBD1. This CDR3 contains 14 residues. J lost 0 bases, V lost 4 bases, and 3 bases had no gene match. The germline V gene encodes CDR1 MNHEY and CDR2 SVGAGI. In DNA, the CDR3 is TGTGCCAGCAGTTCCGGGACAGCCTCCTACGAGCAGTACTTC. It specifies CASSSGTASYEQYF.

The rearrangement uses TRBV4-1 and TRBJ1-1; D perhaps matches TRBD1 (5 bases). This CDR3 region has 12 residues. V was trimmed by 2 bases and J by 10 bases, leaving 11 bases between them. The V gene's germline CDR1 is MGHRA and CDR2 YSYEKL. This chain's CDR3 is CASSQRGSGAFF. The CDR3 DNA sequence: TGCGCCAGCAGCCAACGGGGGTCGGGAGCTTTCTTT.

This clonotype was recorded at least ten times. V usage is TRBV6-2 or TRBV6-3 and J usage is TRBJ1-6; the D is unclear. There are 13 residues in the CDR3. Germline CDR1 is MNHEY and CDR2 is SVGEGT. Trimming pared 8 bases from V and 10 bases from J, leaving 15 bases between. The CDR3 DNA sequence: TGTGCCAGCGTCATGGACCCTACCTCACCCCTCCACTTT. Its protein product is CASVMDPTSPLHF.

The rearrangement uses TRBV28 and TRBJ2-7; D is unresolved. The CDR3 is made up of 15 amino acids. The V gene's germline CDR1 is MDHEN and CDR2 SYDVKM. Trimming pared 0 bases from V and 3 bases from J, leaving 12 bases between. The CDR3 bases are TGTGCCAGCAGTTTATGGCAGCCTTTCCGCTACGAGCAGTACTTC. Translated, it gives CASSLWQPFRYEQYF.

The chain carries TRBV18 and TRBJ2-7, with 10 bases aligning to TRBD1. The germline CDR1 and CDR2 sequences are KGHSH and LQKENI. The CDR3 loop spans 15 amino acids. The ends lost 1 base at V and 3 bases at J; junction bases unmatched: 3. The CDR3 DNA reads TGTGCCAGCTCACCACGGGACAGGGGAGGCTACGAGCAGTACTTC. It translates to CASSPRDRGGYEQYF.

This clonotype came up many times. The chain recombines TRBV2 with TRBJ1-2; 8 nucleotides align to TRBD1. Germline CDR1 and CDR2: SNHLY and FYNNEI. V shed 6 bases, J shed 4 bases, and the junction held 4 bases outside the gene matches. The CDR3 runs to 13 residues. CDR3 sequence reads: CASRKGQGYGYTF. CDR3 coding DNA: TGTGCCAGCAGGAAAGGACAGGGCTATGGCTACACCTTC.

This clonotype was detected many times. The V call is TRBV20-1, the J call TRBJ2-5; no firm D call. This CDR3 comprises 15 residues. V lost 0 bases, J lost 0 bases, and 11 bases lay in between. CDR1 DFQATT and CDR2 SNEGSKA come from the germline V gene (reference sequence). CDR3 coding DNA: TGCAGTGCTAGAGATGCGATATTTAACCAAGAGACCCAGTACTTC. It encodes CSARDAIFNQETQYF.

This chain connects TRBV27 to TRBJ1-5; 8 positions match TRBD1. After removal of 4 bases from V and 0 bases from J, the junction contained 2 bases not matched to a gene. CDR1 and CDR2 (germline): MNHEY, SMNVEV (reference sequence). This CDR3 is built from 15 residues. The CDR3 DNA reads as TGTGCCAGCAGTTGGGACAGGTCTAGCAATCAGCCCCAGCATTTT. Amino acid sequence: CASSWDRSSNQPQHF.

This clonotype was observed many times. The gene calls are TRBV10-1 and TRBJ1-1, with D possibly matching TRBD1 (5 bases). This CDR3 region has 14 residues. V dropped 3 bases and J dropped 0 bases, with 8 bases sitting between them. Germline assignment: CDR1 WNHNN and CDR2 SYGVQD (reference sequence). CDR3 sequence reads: CASSEGDLNTEAFF. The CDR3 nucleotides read TGCGCCAGCAGTGAAGGGGATTTGAACACTGAAGCTTTCTTT.

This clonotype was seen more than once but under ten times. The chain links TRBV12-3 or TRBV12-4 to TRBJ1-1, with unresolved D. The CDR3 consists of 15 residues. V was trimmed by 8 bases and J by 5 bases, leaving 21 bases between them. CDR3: CASGDPRGRRTEAFF. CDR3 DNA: TGTGCCAGCGGCGACCCCCGGGGAAGAAGGACTGAAGCTTTCTTT.

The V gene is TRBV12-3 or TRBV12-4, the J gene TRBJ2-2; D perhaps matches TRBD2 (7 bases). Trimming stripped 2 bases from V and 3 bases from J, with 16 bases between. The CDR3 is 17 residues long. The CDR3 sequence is CASSLYRGGEDTGELFF. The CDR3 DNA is TGTGCCAGCAGTTTATACCGAGGGGGGGAAGACACCGGGGAGCTGTTTTTT.

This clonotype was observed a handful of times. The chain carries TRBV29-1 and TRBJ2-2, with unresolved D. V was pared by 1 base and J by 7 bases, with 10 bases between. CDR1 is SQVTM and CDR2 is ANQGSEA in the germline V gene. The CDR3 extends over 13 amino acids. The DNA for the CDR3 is TGCAGCGTTGAAGGGACCTCCTACGGGGAGCTGTTTTTT. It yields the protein CSVEGTSYGELFF.

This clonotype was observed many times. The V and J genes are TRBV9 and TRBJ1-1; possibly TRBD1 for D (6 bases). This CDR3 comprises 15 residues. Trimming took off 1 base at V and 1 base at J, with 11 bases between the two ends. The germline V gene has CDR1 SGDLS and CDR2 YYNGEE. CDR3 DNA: TGTGCCAGCAGCGTACAGGGACACCCGAACACTGAAGCTTTCTTT. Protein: CASSVQGHPNTEAFF.

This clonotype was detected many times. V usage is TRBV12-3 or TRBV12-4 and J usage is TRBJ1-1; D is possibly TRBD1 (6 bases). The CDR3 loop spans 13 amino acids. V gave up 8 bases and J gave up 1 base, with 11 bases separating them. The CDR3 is CASSKTGNTEAFF. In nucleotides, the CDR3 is TGTGCCAGCTCCAAGACAGGGAACACTGAAGCTTTCTTT.

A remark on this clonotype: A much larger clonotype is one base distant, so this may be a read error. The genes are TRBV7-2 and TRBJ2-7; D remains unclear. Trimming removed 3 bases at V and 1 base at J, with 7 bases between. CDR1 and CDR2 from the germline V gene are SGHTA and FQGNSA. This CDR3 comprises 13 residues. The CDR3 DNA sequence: TGTGCCAGCAGCTTTCATGGTTCCTACGAGCAGTACTTC. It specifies CASSFHGSYEQYF.

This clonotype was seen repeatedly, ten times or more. CDR3 protein: CASSQVAQGGSPLHF. The CDR3 bases are TGCGCCAGCAGCCAAGTTGCACAGGGCGGTTCACCCCTCCACTTT. This chain connects TRBV4-3 to TRBJ1-6; tentative D call: TRBD1 (6 bases). The germline CDR1 and CDR2 sequences are LGHNA and YSLEER. V was cut by 1 base and J by 9 bases, with 13 bases left in between. CDR3 length: 15 amino acids.

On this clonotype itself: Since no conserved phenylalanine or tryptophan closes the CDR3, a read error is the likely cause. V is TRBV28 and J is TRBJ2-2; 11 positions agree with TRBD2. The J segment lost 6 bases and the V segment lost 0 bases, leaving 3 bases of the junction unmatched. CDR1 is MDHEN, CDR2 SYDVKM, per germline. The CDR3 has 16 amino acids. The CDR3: CASSLWRLAGPGELFV. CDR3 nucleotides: TGTGCCAGCAGTTTATGGAGACTAGCGGGACCCGGGGAGCTGTTTGTT.

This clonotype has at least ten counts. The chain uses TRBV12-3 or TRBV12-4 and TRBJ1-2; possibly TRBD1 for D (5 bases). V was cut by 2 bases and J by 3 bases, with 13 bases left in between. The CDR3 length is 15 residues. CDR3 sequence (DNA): TGTGCCAGCAGTTTACGGACGCTGGGGGACTATGGCTACACCTTC. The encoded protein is CASSLRTLGDYGYTF.

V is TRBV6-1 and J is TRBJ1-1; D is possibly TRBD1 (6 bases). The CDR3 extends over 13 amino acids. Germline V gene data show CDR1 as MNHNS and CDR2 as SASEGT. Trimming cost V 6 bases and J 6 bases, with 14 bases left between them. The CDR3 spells CASRHGGRAEAFF. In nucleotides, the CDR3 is TGTGCCAGCAGGCATGGGGGGCGGGCTGAAGCTTTCTTT.